The 8 T cell receptor beta chains below were found in one sample sequenced in a study of blood T cell repertoires in COVID-19. Clones were read by immunoSEQ multiplex PCR, and TCRdb kept only the in-frame ones, dropping some. Here the sample spans about 170,000 clones, about 85% being singletons. The source material was peripheral blood. Receptors originate from a man aged 55-75 years who had recovered from COVID-19.

The chain uses TRBV5-1 and TRBJ2-2; the match to TRBD1 covers 8 bases. Unmatched junction bases numbered 6, after V lost 4 bases and J lost 7 bases. This CDR3 contains 14 residues. The V gene's germline CDR1 is SGHRS and CDR2 YFSETQ. The CDR3: CASSMTGDGGELFF. CDR3 nucleotide sequence: TGCGCCAGCAGCATGACAGGGGATGGCGGGGAGCTGTTTTTT. The full variable domain, rest sourced from reference TRBV5-1 and TRBJ2-2, is KAGVTQTPRYLIKTRGQQVTLSCSPISGHRSVSWYQQTPGQGLQFLFEYFSETQRNKGNFPGRFSGRQFSNSRSEMNVSTLELGDSALYLCASSMTGDGGELFFGEGSRLTVL.

DNA of the CDR3: TGTGCCAGCAGCTTGGCCGCAGGGCCCCGTGGCGGCTACACCTTC. This translates into CASSLAAGPRGGYTF. The chain joins TRBV5-5 to TRBJ1-2, with D possibly matching TRBD1 (5 bases). Trimming cost V 0 bases and J 8 bases, with 17 bases left between them. This CDR3 region has 15 residues. CDR1 and CDR2 (germline): SGHKS, YYEKEE (reference sequence).

The V call is TRBV4-1, the J call TRBJ2-7; the match to TRBD1 covers 10 bases. The germline CDR1 and CDR2 sequences are MGHRA and YSYEKL. V lost 6 bases, J lost 0 bases, and 20 bases stayed unmatched. The CDR3 is 20 residues long. Written as DNA, the CDR3 is TGCGCCAGCAGGAAGATGTGGGGACAGGGGTCCTCGGGGACCTCCTACGAGCAGTACTTC. This encodes CASRKMWGQGSSGTSYEQYF.

This clone was seen a single time. The chain has TRBV7-3 and TRBJ2-1; maybe TRBD1 (7 bases). Looked up from germline, CDR1 is SGHTA and CDR2 is FQGTGA. The CDR3 runs to 13 residues. V was shortened by 5 bases and J by 11 bases, with 16 bases between the two germline ends. In nucleotides, the CDR3 is TGTGCCAGCAGCCTTTCTCAGGGGGGCAAGCAGTTCTTC. It is translated as CASSLSQGGKQFF. Full variable domain (outside the CDR3, taken from reference TRBV7-3 and TRBJ2-1): GAGVSQTPSNKVTEKGKYVELRCDPISGHTALYWYRQSLGQGPEFLIYFQGTGAADDSGLPNDRFFAVRPEGSVSTLKIQRTERGDSAVYLCASSLSQGGKQFFGPGTRLTVL.

The rearrangement links TRBV19 to TRBJ2-5, with a weak D call TRBD1 (5 bases). CDR1 LNHDA and CDR2 SQIVND come from the germline V gene (reference sequence). The V and J ends lost 4 bases and 7 bases respectively, with 7 bases between them. CDR3 length: 11 amino acids. The CDR3 loop is CASSRGRTQYF. The CDR3 DNA reads as TGTGCCAGTAGTAGGGGCAGGACCCAGTACTTC.

V usage is TRBV12-3 or TRBV12-4 and J usage is TRBJ2-3, with D possibly TRBD2 on 5 matching bases. V lost 9 bases to trimming and J lost 14 bases, with 18 bases between them. The CDR3 runs 11 residues. The CDR3 spells CASSRESKVYF. CDR3 DNA: TGTGCCAGTAGCCGGGAATCGAAAGTGTATTTT.

This chain joins TRBV20-1 and TRBJ2-3; the match to TRBD2 covers 11 bases. The CDR3 contains 14 residues. The V and J ends lost 3 bases and 4 bases, in that order; junction bases with no gene match: 3. Germline CDR1 is DFQATT and CDR2 is SNEGSKA (reference sequence). The chain's CDR3 is CSASLAGGPDTQYF. CDR3 DNA sequence: TGCAGTGCTAGTCTAGCGGGGGGCCCAGATACGCAGTATTTT.

The chain carries TRBV7-2 and TRBJ1-3; no clear D. CDR1 is SGHTA, CDR2 FQGNSA, per germline. V lost 5 bases and J 4 bases, leaving 21 bases between the germline ends. The CDR3 sequence is 17 residues long. This chain's CDR3 is CASSLFLGVGPGNTIYF. In DNA, the CDR3 is TGTGCCAGCAGCCTATTTCTCGGGGTAGGCCCGGGAAACACCATATATTTT.